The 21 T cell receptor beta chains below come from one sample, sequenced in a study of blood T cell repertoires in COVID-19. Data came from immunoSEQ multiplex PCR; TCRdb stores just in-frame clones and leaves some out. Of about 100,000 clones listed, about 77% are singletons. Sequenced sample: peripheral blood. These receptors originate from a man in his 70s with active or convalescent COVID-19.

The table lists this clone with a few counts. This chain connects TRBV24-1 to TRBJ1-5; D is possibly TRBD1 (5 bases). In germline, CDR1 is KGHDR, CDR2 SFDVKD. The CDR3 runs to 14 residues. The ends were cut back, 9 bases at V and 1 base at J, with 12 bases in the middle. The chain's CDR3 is CATSRGNSNQPQHF. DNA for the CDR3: TGTGCCACCTCCCGGGGGAACAGCAATCAGCCCCAGCATTTT.

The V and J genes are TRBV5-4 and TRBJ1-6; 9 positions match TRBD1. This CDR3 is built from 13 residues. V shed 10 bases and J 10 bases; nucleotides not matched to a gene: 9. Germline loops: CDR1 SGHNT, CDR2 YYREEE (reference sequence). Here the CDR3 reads CAAGWTGESPLHF. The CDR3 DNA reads TGTGCCGCGGGGTGGACAGGGGAGTCACCCCTCCACTTT.

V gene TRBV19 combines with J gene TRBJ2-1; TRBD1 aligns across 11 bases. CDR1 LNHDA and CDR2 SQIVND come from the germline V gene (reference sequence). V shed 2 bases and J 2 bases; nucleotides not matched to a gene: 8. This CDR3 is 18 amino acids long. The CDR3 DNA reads TGTGCCAGTAGTATATTGAGCGGACAGGGGGCAACCTACAATGAGCAGTTCTTC. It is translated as CASSILSGQGATYNEQFF.

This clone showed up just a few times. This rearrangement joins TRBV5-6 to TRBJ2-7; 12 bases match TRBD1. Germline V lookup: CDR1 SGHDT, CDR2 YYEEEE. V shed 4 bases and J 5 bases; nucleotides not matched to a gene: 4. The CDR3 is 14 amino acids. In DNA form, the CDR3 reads TGTGCCAGCAGCCGGGGACAGGGGGCACACGAGCAGTACTTC. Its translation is CASSRGQGAHEQYF.

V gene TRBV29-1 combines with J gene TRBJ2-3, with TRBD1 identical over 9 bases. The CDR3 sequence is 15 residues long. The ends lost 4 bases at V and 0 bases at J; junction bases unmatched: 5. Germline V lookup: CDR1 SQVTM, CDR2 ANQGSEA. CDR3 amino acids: CSVVGTGWSTDTQYF. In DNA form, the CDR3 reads TGCAGCGTTGTGGGGACAGGGTGGAGCACAGATACGCAGTATTTT.

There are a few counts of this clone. CDR3 sequence (DNA): TGTGCCAGCAGACAGAGACAGGGGCACAATGAGCAGTTCTTC. Amino acid sequence: CASRQRQGHNEQFF. The chain combines TRBV7-9 with TRBJ2-1; the match to TRBD1 covers 8 bases. J lost 5 bases, V lost 6 bases, and 6 bases had no gene match. This CDR3 is 14 amino acids long. Germline lookup yields CDR1 SEHNR and CDR2 FQNEAQ (reference sequence).

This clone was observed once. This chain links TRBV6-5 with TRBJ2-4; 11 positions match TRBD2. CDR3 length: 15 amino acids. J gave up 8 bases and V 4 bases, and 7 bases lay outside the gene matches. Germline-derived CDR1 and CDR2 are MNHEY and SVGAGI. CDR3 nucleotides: TGTGCCAGCAGTTCCGTACTAGCGGGAGCTGACATTCAGTACTTC. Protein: CASSSVLAGADIQYF.

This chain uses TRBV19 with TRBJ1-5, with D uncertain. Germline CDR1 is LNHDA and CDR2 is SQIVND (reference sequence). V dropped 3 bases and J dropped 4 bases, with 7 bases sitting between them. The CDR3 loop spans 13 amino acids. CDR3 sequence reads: CASSIGRNQPQHF. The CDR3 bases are TGTGCCAGTAGTATCGGCAGGAATCAGCCCCAGCATTTT.

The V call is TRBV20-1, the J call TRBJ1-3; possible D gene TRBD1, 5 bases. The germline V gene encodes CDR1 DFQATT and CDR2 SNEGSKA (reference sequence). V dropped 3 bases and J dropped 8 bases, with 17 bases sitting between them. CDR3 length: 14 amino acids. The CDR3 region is CSASNPGKSDTIYF. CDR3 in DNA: TGCAGTGCTAGTAACCCAGGGAAGTCGGACACCATATATTTT.

CDR3 loop: CASSFGRLQGSGYTF. CDR3 bases: TGTGCCAGCAGCTTTGGACGACTACAGGGATCTGGCTACACCTTC. This chain uses TRBV7-4 with TRBJ1-2; tentative D call: TRBD1 (6 bases). CDR1 is SGHVT, CDR2 SQSDAQ, per germline. V lost 3 bases and J 7 bases, leaving 18 bases between the germline ends. There are 15 residues in the CDR3.

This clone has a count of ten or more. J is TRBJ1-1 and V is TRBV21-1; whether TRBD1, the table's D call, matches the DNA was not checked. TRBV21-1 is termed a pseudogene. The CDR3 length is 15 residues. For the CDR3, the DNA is TGTGCCAGCAGCAAACCGGGACAGGTGAACACTGAAGCTTTCTTT. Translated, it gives CASSKPGQVNTEAFF.

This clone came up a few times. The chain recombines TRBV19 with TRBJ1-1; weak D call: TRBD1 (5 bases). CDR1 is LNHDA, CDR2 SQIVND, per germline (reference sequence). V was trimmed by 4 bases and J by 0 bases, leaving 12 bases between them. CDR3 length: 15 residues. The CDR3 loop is CASSTTGGVNTEAFF. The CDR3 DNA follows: TGTGCCAGTAGTACAACCGGGGGGGTGAACACTGAAGCTTTCTTT.

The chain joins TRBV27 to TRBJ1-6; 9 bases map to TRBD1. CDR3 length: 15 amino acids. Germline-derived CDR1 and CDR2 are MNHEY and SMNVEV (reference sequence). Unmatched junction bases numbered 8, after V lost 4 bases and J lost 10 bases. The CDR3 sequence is CASSSGGTGYSPLHF. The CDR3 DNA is TGTGCCAGCAGTTCGGGGGGGACAGGGTACTCACCCCTCCACTTT.

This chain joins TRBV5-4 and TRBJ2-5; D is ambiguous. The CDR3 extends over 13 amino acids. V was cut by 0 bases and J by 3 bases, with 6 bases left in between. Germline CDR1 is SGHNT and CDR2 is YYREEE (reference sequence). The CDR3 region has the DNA TGTGCCAGCAGCTTGGTAGCAGAAGAGACCCAGTACTTC. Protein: CASSLVAEETQYF.

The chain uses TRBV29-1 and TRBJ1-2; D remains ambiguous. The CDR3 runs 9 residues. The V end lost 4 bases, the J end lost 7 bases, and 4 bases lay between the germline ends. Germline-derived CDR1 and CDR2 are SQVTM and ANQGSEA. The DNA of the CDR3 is TGCAGCGTTGCTAGTGGCTACACCTTC. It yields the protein CSVASGYTF.

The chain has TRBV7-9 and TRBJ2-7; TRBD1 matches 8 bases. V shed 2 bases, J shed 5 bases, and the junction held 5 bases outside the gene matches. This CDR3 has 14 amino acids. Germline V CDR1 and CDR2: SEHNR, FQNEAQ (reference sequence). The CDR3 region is CASSLQGAVHEQYF. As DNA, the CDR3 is TGTGCCAGCAGCTTACAGGGGGCAGTCCACGAGCAGTACTTC.

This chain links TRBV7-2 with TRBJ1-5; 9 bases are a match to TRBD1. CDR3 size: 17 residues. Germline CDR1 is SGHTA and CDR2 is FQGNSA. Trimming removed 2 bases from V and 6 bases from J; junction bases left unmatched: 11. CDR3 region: CASSLFLRTGVSQPQHF. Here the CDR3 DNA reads TGTGCCAGCAGCTTATTCCTCCGGACAGGGGTCAGTCAGCCCCAGCATTTT.

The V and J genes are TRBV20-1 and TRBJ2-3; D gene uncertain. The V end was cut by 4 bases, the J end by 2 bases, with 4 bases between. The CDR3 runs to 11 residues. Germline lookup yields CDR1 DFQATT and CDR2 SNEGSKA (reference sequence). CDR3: CSAKPTDTQYF. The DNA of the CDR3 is TGCAGTGCTAAGCCCACAGATACGCAGTATTTT.

CDR3 region: CASSRTRQANTEAFF. DNA for the CDR3: TGTGCCAGCAGCCGAACACGGCAGGCGAACACTGAAGCTTTCTTT. The V and J genes are TRBV6-6 and TRBJ1-1, with D unresolved. The germline V and J ends were trimmed by 6 bases and 1 base, with 15 bases remaining between them. The CDR3 sequence is 15 residues long. The germline V gene has CDR1 MNHNY and CDR2 SVGAGI (reference sequence).

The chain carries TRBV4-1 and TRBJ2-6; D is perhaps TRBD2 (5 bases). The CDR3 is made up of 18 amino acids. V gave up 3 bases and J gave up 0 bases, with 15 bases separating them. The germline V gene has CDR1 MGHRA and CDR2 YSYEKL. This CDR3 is CASSHSRTPSSGANVLTF. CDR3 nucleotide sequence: TGCGCCAGCAGCCACTCGAGGACTCCCAGCTCTGGGGCCAACGTCCTGACTTTC.

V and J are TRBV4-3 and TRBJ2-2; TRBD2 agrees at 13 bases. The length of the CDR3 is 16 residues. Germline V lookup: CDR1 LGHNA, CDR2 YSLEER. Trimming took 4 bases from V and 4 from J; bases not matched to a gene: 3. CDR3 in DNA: TGCGCCAGCAGCCCGGGACTAGCGGGGTCCACCGGGGAGCTGTTTTTT. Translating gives CASSPGLAGSTGELFF.